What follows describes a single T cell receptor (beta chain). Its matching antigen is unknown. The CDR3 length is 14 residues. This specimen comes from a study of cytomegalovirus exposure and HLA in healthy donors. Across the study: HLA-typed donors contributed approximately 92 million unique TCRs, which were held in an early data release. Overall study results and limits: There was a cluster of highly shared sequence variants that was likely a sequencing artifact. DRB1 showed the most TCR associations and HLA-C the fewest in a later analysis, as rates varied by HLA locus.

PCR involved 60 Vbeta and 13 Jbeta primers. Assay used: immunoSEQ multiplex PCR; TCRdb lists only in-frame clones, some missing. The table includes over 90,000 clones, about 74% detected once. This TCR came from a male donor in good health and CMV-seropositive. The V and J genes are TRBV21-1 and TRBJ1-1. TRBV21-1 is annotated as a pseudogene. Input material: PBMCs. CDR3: CASSKGGGHTEAFF. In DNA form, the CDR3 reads TGTGCCAGCAGCAAGGGGGGGGGTCACACTGAAGCTTTCTTT.